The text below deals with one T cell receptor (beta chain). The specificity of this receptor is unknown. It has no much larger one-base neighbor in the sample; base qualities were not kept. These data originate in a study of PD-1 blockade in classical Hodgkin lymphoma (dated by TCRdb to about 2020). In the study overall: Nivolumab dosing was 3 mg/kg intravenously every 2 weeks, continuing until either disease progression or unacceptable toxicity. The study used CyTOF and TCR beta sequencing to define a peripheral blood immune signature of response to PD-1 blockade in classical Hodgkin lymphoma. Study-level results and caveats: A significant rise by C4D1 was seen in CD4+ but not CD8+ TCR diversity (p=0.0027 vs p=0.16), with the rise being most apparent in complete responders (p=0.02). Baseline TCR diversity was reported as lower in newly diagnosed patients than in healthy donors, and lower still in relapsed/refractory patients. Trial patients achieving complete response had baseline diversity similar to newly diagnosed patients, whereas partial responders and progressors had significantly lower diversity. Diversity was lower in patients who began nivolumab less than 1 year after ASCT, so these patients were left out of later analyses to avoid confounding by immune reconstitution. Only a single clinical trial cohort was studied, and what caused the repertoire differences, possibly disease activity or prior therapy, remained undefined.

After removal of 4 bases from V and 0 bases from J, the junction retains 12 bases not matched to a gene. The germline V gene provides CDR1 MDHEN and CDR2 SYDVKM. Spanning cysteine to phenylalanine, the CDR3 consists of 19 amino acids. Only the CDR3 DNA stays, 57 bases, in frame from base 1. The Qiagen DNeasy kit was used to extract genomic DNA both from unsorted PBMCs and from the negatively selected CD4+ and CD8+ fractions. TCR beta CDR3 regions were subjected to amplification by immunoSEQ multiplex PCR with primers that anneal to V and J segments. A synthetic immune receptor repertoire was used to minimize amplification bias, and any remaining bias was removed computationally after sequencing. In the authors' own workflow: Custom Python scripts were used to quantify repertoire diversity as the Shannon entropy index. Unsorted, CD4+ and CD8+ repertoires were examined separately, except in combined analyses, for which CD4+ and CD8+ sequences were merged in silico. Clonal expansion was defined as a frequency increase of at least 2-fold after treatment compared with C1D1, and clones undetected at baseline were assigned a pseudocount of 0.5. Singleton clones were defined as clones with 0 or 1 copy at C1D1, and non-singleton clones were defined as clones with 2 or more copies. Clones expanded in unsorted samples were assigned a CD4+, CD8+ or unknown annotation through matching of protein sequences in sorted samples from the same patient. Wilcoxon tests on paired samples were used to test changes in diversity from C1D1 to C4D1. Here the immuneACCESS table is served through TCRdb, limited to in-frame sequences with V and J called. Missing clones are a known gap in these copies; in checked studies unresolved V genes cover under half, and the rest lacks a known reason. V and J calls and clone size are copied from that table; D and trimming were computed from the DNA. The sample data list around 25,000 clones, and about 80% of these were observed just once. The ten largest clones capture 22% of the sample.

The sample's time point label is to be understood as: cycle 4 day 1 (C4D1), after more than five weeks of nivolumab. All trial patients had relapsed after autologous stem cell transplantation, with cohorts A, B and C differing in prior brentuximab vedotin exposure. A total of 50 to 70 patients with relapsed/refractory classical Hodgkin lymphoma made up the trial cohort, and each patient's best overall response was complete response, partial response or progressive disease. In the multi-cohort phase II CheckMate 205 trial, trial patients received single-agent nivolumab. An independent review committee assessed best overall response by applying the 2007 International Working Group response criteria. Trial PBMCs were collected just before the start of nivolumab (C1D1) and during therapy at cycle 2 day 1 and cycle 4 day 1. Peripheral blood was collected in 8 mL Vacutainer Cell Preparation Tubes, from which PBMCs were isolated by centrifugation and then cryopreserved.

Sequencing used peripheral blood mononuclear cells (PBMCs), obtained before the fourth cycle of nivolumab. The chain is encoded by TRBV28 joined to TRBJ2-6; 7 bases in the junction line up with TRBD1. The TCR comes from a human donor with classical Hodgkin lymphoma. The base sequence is TGTGCCAGCAGTTCCTCCGGAGCAGGGGGTCCCTCTGGGGCCAACGTCCTGACTTTC. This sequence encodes CASSSSGAGGPSGANVLTF.